This TCR beta chain originates from a study of cytomegalovirus exposure and HLA in healthy donors. Study observations and caveats: Earlier analysis looked at TCR beta V segments, and most were productive about 90% or about 30% of the time. Presence/absence analyses assumed roughly uniform sequencing depth across donors.

CDR1 is SGHNT and CDR2 is YYREEE in the germline V gene (reference sequence). Trimming removed 0 bases from V and 7 bases from J, with 11 bases in between. The CDR3 sequence is 14 residues long. About this clone: Its antigen remains unknown.

The PCR contained 60 Vbeta and 13 Jbeta primers. Original analysis: A later analysis counted some 87 million unique TCR beta chains, around 12 million shared. Data came from immunoSEQ multiplex PCR; TCRdb stores just in-frame clones and leaves some out. Clonal size and the V and J genes are those of that table, whereas D and trimming came from the DNA. Of hundreds of thousands of clones listed, about 81% are singletons. V gene TRBV5-4 combines with J gene TRBJ2-1, with a weak D call TRBD2 (5 bases). The TCR originated in a man between 40 and 49 years old in good health and CMV-seropositive. Material: PBMCs. CDR3 nucleotide sequence: TGTGCCAGCAGCTTGGCTCCGGGAAAAAATGAGCAGTTCTTC. Translating gives CASSLAPGKNEQFF.